The entry below describes one T cell receptor beta chain. The sample is drawn from a study of blood T cell repertoires in COVID-19. Study-level information: COVID-19 samples from acute and convalescent phases originated in the United States, Italy and Spain. T cells, B-cell-depleted T cells, or PBMCs supplied cDNA or gDNA.

With V trimmed by 1 base and J by 1 base, 10 bases remained unmatched. The CDR3 runs 17 residues. The germline V gene encodes CDR1 LNHNV and CDR2 YYDKDF (reference sequence). In the original processing: Reference gene primer amplification gave estimated nucleated cell counts. The assay was immunoSEQ multiplex PCR, and TCRdb's table has in-frame clones only and misses some. V, J and clone size reflect that table, while D and trimming were determined from the DNA. The sample carries about 52,000 clones, 89% recorded once. The gene calls are TRBV15 and TRBJ2-7; 7 bases agree with TRBD1. The sample consisted of peripheral blood. The clonotype was recovered from a man aged 60 to 75 with active COVID-19. Written as DNA, the CDR3 is TGTGCCACCAGCAGAGTGGGAAGACAGGGTGGGTCCTACGAGCAGTACTTC. This gives the protein CATSRVGRQGGSYEQYF.